The 25 T cell receptor beta chains given below trace back to one sample, sequenced in a study of CXCR3-negative and CXCR3-positive naive CD8 T cells. The TRB cDNA libraries were prepared by 5' RACE with UMI labels. One entry per CDR3 protein, without DNA, is what TCRdb gives after re-calling the 5' RACE reads. The repertoire table contains about 56,000 distinct CDR3 sequences. Sequenced: memory CD8+ T cells from blood. These receptors were obtained from a human donor in good health. Some clones in this sample may be carry-over from other donors' samples.

The chain carries TRBV6-4 and TRBJ2-3; TCRdb selects TRBD1, and the lack of DNA leaves this call unchecked. The CDR3 totals 15 residues. Per the germline V gene, CDR1 is MRHNA and CDR2 is SNTAGT. The CDR3 region is CASSDTGGGTDTQYF.

V is TRBV7-3 and J is TRBJ2-2. The CDR3 totals 12 residues. Germline CDR1 reads SGHTA; CDR2 reads FQGTGA. Here the CDR3 reads CASSRPPGELFF. Looking up the rest from reference TRBV7-3 and TRBJ2-2 gives the full variable domain: GAGVSQTPSNKVTEKGKYVELRCDPISGHTALYWYRQSLGQGPEFLIYFQGTGAADDSGLPNDRFFAVRPEGSVSTLKIQRTERGDSAVYLCASSRPPGELFFGEGSRLTVL.

The rearrangement joins TRBV4-1 to TRBJ1-1. The CDR3 sequence is 14 residues long. CDR1 and CDR2 (germline): MGHRA, YSYEKL. This CDR3 is CASSQVHGNTEAFF.

The chain recombines TRBV23-1 with TRBJ2-2; the D gene TCRdb calls, TRBD1, cannot be checked with no DNA. TRBV23-1 is filed as an ORF, its function uncertain. The CDR3 runs to 20 residues. The chain's CDR3 is CASSQSRHRGGGANTGELFF.

CDR3 sequence reads: CASSFHSGGPYNEQFF. The J gene is TRBJ2-1, the V gene TRBV7-9; there is no DNA to check the TCRdb D call of TRBD2. This CDR3 has 16 residues. Germline V gene data show CDR1 as SEHNR and CDR2 as FQNEAQ (reference sequence).

This chain joins TRBV28 and TRBJ2-2; the TCRdb D gene call, TRBD1, has no DNA to confirm it. The CDR3 extends over 14 amino acids. The V gene's germline CDR1 is MDHEN and CDR2 SYDVKM. The chain's CDR3 is CASHAPLGTGELFF.

V and J are TRBV28 and TRBJ2-5; TCRdb gives TRBD2 as the D gene, but with no DNA this cannot be confirmed. This CDR3 region has 17 residues. The V gene's germline CDR1 is MDHEN and CDR2 SYDVKM. The CDR3 sequence: CASSSLSGGLDGETQYF.

CDR3 amino acids: CSVEANLQETQYF. The J gene is TRBJ2-5, the V gene TRBV29-1. Germline lookup yields CDR1 SQVTM and CDR2 ANQGSEA. CDR3 length: 13 residues.

The chain uses TRBV6-2 or TRBV6-3 and TRBJ2-7; lacking DNA, the TRBD1 call made by TCRdb goes unchecked. Germline V lookup: CDR1 MNHEY, CDR2 SVGEGT. The CDR3 runs to 15 residues. This CDR3 is CASSSTEGVAYEQYF.

The chain carries TRBV28 and TRBJ1-1. The CDR3 contains 15 residues. Germline V lookup: CDR1 MDHEN, CDR2 SYDVKM. CDR3 region: CASSTFRGGGTEAFF.

J is TRBJ2-7 and V is TRBV27. CDR1 MNHEY and CDR2 SMNVEV come from the germline V gene (reference sequence). The length of the CDR3 is 13 residues. The CDR3 protein is CAGSLARNYEQYF.

The genes are TRBV12-3 or TRBV12-4 and TRBJ2-7; checking the TCRdb D call of TRBD1 is not possible without DNA. CDR3 length: 14 residues. CDR3 protein: CASSPGTGGVEQYF.

The rearrangement joins TRBV20-1 to TRBJ2-7; TCRdb reports TRBD2, a call that lacks DNA to check it against. The CDR3 has 13 residues. From germline, CDR1 is DFQATT and CDR2 SNEGSKA (reference sequence). The CDR3 is CSARASSSYEQYF.

The V gene is TRBV20-1, the J gene TRBJ1-1; TCRdb's D gene call, TRBD1, goes unchecked for lack of DNA. This CDR3 is built from 14 residues. Germline lookup yields CDR1 DFQATT and CDR2 SNEGSKA (reference sequence). This CDR3 is CSARRERAWTEAFF.

The gene calls are TRBV7-9 and TRBJ1-5. Germline V gene lookup returns CDR1 SEHNR and CDR2 FQNEAQ (reference sequence). This CDR3 region has 16 residues. CDR3 loop: CASSALTENSNQPQHF.

This chain connects TRBV12-3 or TRBV12-4 to TRBJ1-1. This CDR3 spans 12 amino acids. CDR3 loop: CASSFRSTEAFF.

The chain links TRBV6-2 or TRBV6-3 to TRBJ2-5; the TCRdb call, TRBD2, lacks DNA for checking. CDR3 length: 15 amino acids. CDR1 is MNHEY and CDR2 is SVGEGT in the germline V gene. The CDR3 is CASSYARTNQETQYF.

This chain's CDR3 is CSGTGAAGELFF. The chain combines TRBV29-1 with TRBJ2-2; TCRdb outputs TRBD1, but without DNA this stays unchecked. The CDR3 extends over 12 amino acids. Germline V gene data show CDR1 as SQVTM and CDR2 as ANQGSEA.

The chain couples TRBV28 to TRBJ2-5; TCRdb outputs TRBD2, but without DNA this stays unchecked. Per germline, CDR1 MDHEN and CDR2 SYDVKM. This CDR3 has 14 amino acids. The CDR3 loop reads CASSFLLAGRAQYF.

This CDR3 reads CATSSWQGENIQYF. The gene calls are TRBV15 and TRBJ2-4; with no DNA, the TCRdb D assignment of TRBD2 cannot be verified. Germline V lookup: CDR1 LNHNV, CDR2 YYDKDF (reference sequence). CDR3 length: 14 residues.

The chain has TRBV6-4 and TRBJ2-2. CDR1 and CDR2 (germline): MRHNA, SNTAGT. CDR3 length equals 13 residues. The CDR3 region is CASSDSNDGELFF.

The chain carries TRBV25-1 and TRBJ2-5; with no DNA, the TCRdb D assignment of TRBD2 cannot be verified. The CDR3 totals 14 residues. Germline V gives CDR1 MGHDK, CDR2 SYGVNS. The CDR3: CASSESSGGETQYF.

The V call is TRBV12-3 or TRBV12-4, the J call TRBJ2-6. There are 15 residues in the CDR3. The CDR3 reads CASSFRPSGANVLTF.

The genes are TRBV7-6 and TRBJ2-1; TCRdb's assignment of TRBD1 cannot be checked, as there is no DNA. Germline CDR1 and CDR2: SGHVS and FNYEAQ. The CDR3 runs to 16 residues. The CDR3 reads CASSLAGAGDYNEQFF. The full variable domain, with the rest looked up from reference TRBV7-6 and TRBJ2-1, is GAGVSQSPRYKVTKRGQDVALRCDPISGHVSLYWYRQALGQGPEFLTYFNYEAQQDKSGLPNDRFSAERPEGSISTLTIQRTEQRDSAMYRCASSLAGAGDYNEQFFGPGTRLTVL.

This CDR3 is CASSLVGGTDTQYF. The chain uses TRBV28 and TRBJ2-3; TCRdb returns TRBD1, unconfirmable since there is no DNA. Germline-derived CDR1 and CDR2 are MDHEN and SYDVKM. This CDR3 has 14 residues.